The T cell receptor (beta chain) described here comes from a study of shared clonotypes between healthy human individuals (dated by TCRdb to the early 2020s). Regarding the study in general: The cohort included three men and a couple of women between 18 and 49 years of age. For each donor, CD4 naive and CD4 memory were each given three plates, CD8 naive was given two plates, and CD8 memory was given one plate. To increase sequencing depth and limit assay-specific biases, TCR repertoire library preparation and sequencing were carried out by different laboratories using diverse techniques. Per donor, leukapheresis produced somewhere between about 0.9 and 9.5 billion PBMCs. The study deeply sequenced blood TCR repertoires of five healthy adults to estimate repertoire size and the extent of clonotype sharing between individuals.

As to this clone: The antigen this receptor binds is unknown. The sample holds no much larger clone one base away, and base qualities are not on file.

Using the deep immunoSEQ assay, multiplex PCR amplified TCR CDR3 regions from genomic DNA. For each cell subset, the extracted genomic DNA was distributed evenly across all wells of several immunoSEQ 96-well plates, and each plate served as one replicate. For sorted subsets, about 220 ng of genomic DNA, equivalent to roughly 33,000 T cell genomes, went into each replicate PCR. The purified libraries were quantified using a Qubit 3.0 fluorometer, sized with a Bioanalyzer 2100, and then quantified again using the KAPA Library Quantification kit. Every immunoSEQ 96-well plate was sequenced on a separate single-read 150-cycle Illumina NextSeq 550 flow cell. On the study's bioinformatics: Because the immunoSEQ output held only junctional sequences and lacked quality scores, the filtering could not match the filtering applied to full-length reads. To assign V/J genes and CDR3, sequences were annotated using PyIR, a Python wrapper for IgBLAST v1.9, with IMGT germline references. Reads were removed for weak V/J assignments (E-value above 1e-6), missing CDR3, stop codons, out-of-frame junctions, or ambiguous translated residues. A V3J clonotype was defined by an identical inferred V gene, J gene, and CDR3 amino acid sequence. Percentage overlap between repertoires was calculated by dividing the number of shared unique clonotypes by the size of the smaller repertoire. Repertoire richness was assessed with RTK rarefaction, the Chao1 estimator, and Recon v2.1 estimates of unobserved clonotypes. For all TCRbeta clonotypes obtained by the gDNA method from several donors, generation probabilities were computed with OLGA. Here the immuneACCESS table is served through TCRdb, limited to in-frame sequences with V and J called. Missing clones are a known gap in these copies; in checked studies unresolved V genes cover under half, and the rest lacks a known reason. D and trimming were read from the DNA, whereas the V and J calls and clone size are those reported in that table. The sample contains about 1.1 million clones, approximately 77% of them found a single time. The ten largest clones add up to over 0.8% of the sample.

V lost 7 bases and J lost 3 bases, and the count of bases not matched to a germline gene is 2. Per the germline V gene, SNHLY is the CDR1 and FYNNEI is the CDR2. The CDR3 has 14 amino acids, counting the end cysteine and phenylalanine. Just the 42-base CDR3 DNA is kept, in frame starting at base 1. The full study reports these points: Larger estimated clonotype richness was generally found for naive subsets than for memory subsets. The small number of donors limited the genetic and exposure-history diversity represented. Compared with non-shared clonotypes, clonotypes shared by all four sorted-subset donors had higher generation probabilities. Even with the large sequencing depth, rarefaction of the sorted-subset datasets indicated that sequencing was incomplete. Sampling was restricted to blood, and TCR repertoires in tissue are likely to differ from TCR repertoires in blood. Based on pairwise subsampling, the degree of clonotype sharing among donors was expected to be affected by sequencing depth. When a few donors were compared, the shared fraction of clonotypes was about 5% for naive CD4, 3.5% to 4% for naive CD8, roughly 2.5% for memory CD4, and 0.35% to 0.4% for memory CD8.

The donors were healthy, HIV-negative adults who had no recently reported acute infections or vaccinations. Every donor was a Caucasian adult residing in Nashville, Tennessee, USA. CD4+ T cells were enriched by magnetic negative selection, after which naive cells were positively selected on CD45RA and the negative fraction was taken as the memory subset. After blood collection by leukapheresis, PBMCs were isolated using Ficoll-Histopaque density gradient centrifugation and then cryopreserved in the vapor phase of liquid nitrogen. Purity and quantity of every magnetically sorted T cell population were checked by analytical flow cytometry. Genomic DNA was isolated from each sorted fraction and quantified by UV absorbance on a Nanodrop 2000c.

The receptor comes from a young man in good health. Some clones in this sample may be carry-over from other donors' samples. This chain joins TRBV2 to TRBJ2-3; 12 central nucleotides agree with TRBD2. Specimen: memory CD4+ T cells from PBMCs. The label giving this sample's cell subset or site can be read as: CD45RA-negative fraction. DNA sequence: TGTGCCAGCATACTAGCGGGAGGTACAGATACGCAGTATTTT. This gives the protein CASILAGGTDTQYF.